This T cell receptor beta chain derives from a study of cytomegalovirus exposure and HLA in healthy donors. Germline CDR1 MNHEY, CDR2 SMNVEV (reference sequence). This CDR3 has 15 amino acids. The V and J ends lost 2 bases and 2 bases respectively, with 13 bases between them. The PCR employed 60 Vbeta primers together with 13 Jbeta primers. Produced via immunoSEQ multiplex PCR; TCRdb's table is partial and in-frame only. The table lists under 150,000 clones, around three quarters of them singletons, with about 1.7% in the top ten. The sample comprised PBMCs. The clonotype originates from a woman aged 50 to 65 in good health and CMV-seronegative. The chain recombines TRBV27 with TRBJ2-7, with D possibly TRBD1 on 7 matching bases. The CDR3: CASSLEQGRTYEQYF. CDR3 in DNA: TGTGCCAGCAGTTTAGAACAGGGGAGGACCTACGAGCAGTACTTC.